The 19 T cell receptor beta chains reported below all come from one sample, sequenced in a study of OX40 agonist ivuxolimab in advanced cancers. Profiling relied on immunoSEQ multiplex PCR, and the TCRdb table lists in-frame clones only, not all of them. The repertoire holds 60,000 to 85,000 clones, with around 92% as singletons. The sequencing used CD4+ or CD8+ T cells sorted from blood, collected in a trial of the OX40 agonist ivuxolimab. The origin of the receptors is an adult with an advanced solid tumor such as melanoma, head and neck, liver or kidney cancer.

The gene calls are TRBV2 and TRBJ2-1, with D possibly matching TRBD1 (7 bases). The CDR3 has 14 residues. CDR1 and CDR2 (germline): SNHLY, FYNNEI. Deletions cut 6 bases from V and 8 bases from J, with 17 bases between. CDR3 region: CASSRDSQGDEQFF. CDR3 DNA: TGTGCCAGCAGCCGGGACTCTCAGGGGGATGAGCAGTTCTTC.

V and J are TRBV19 and TRBJ2-3; no firm D call. The V gene lost 3 bases and the J gene lost 0 bases, with 10 bases spanning the gap. The germline gives CDR1 LNHDA, CDR2 SQIVND (reference sequence). This CDR3 is built from 15 residues. CDR3 protein: CASSMVLTSTDTQYF. The CDR3 coding sequence is TGTGCCAGTAGTATGGTCTTAACTAGCACAGATACGCAGTATTTT.

This clone was counted between two and nine times. The rearrangement links TRBV11-2 to TRBJ1-1, with 12 bases matching TRBD1. The CDR3 has 14 residues. CDR1 and CDR2 from the germline V gene are SGHAT and FQNNGV. Trimming removed 8 bases from V and 1 base from J; junction bases left unmatched: 2. The CDR3 region has the DNA TGTGCCAGCGGGACAGGGGGCTGGAACACTGAAGCTTTCTTT. It is translated as CASGTGGWNTEAFF.

This clone came up once. The chain links TRBV6-4 to TRBJ1-2; 7 bases are shared with TRBD1. With 6 bases clipped from V and 5 bases from J, the junction kept 9 bases outside the gene matches. The CDR3 length is 14 residues. Germline assignment: CDR1 MRHNA and CDR2 SNTAGT. Here the CDR3 reads CASSQLDRRYGYTF. CDR3 DNA: TGTGCCAGCAGCCAACTGGACAGGAGGTATGGCTACACCTTC.

V is TRBV5-1 and J is TRBJ2-2; D is possibly TRBD1 (6 bases). Between the trimmed V and J ends, which lost 4 bases and 3 bases, there was a span of 13 bases. The CDR3 is 15 residues long. The germline V gene encodes CDR1 SGHRS and CDR2 YFSETQ. CDR3 sequence: CASSPRGSHTGELFF. The CDR3 bases are TGCGCCAGCAGCCCCAGGGGATCGCACACCGGGGAGCTGTTTTTT.

The J gene is TRBJ2-1, the V gene TRBV5-1, with D hard to call. The V gene lost 0 bases and the J gene lost 3 bases, with 10 bases spanning the gap. The CDR3 spans 15 residues. Germline V CDR1 and CDR2: SGHRS, YFSETQ. Written as DNA, the CDR3 is TGCGCCAGCAGCTTGGACGTGGCAGACTACAATGAGCAGTTCTTC. Encoded protein: CASSLDVADYNEQFF.

CDR3 bases: TGTGCTAGTGGTTTGCCCCTTGGCGAGACCCAGTACTTC. It yields the protein CASGLPLGETQYF. V usage is TRBV12-5 and J usage is TRBJ2-5; the D is unclear. CDR1 is LGHNT and CDR2 is FRNRAP in the germline V gene. There are 13 residues in the CDR3. V gave up 2 bases and J gave up 5 bases, with 9 bases separating them.

The V and J genes are TRBV30 and TRBJ1-3, with D possibly being TRBD1 (5 bases). This CDR3 has 15 residues. V gave up 2 bases and J gave up 0 bases, with 11 bases separating them. Germline-derived CDR1 and CDR2 are GTSNPN and SVGIG (reference sequence). The DNA of the CDR3 is TGTGCCTGGAGTCCGGACAAGTTCTCTGGAAACACCATATATTTT. Translating gives CAWSPDKFSGNTIYF.

This clone was seen once. V is TRBV19 and J is TRBJ2-3; 11 nucleotides agree with TRBD2. The V gene's germline CDR1 is LNHDA and CDR2 SQIVND (reference sequence). The junction had 5 bases not matched to a gene; V was cut back by 4 bases and J by 2 bases. The CDR3 runs 16 residues. The CDR3 coding sequence is TGTGCCAGTAGTACCAGGACTAGCGGGTACACAGATACGCAGTATTTT. This translates into CASSTRTSGYTDTQYF.

The chain has TRBV27 and TRBJ1-6; D is possibly TRBD1 (6 bases). The germline gives CDR1 MNHEY, CDR2 SMNVEV (reference sequence). V was clipped by 4 bases and J by 8 bases, with 12 bases between them. There are 14 residues in the CDR3. The CDR3 DNA reads TGTGCCAGCAGTTCTCACCGACAGGATTCACCCCTCCACTTT. Encoded protein: CASSSHRQDSPLHF.

This clone was picked up one time. This chain links TRBV25-1 with TRBJ1-2; D unresolved. V was clipped by 3 bases and J by 5 bases, with 7 bases between them. CDR3 length: 12 amino acids. The germline CDR1 and CDR2 sequences are MGHDK and SYGVNS. The CDR3 DNA follows: TGTGCCAGCAGTGAGTTAAAGTATGGCTACACCTTC. Translation gives CASSELKYGYTF.

The rearrangement links TRBV4-1 to TRBJ2-6, with TRBD1 identical over 7 bases. Germline CDR1 MGHRA, CDR2 YSYEKL. This CDR3 has 18 residues. Unmatched junction bases numbered 6, after V lost 0 bases and J lost 1 base. The CDR3 region has the DNA TGCGCCAGCAGCCAAGACAGGGGGAAAGGATCTGGGGCCAACGTCCTGACTTTC. It is translated as CASSQDRGKGSGANVLTF.

This chain uses TRBV27 with TRBJ2-1, with 14 bases fitting TRBD2. CDR1 is MNHEY and CDR2 is SMNVEV in the germline V gene (reference sequence). V gave up 8 bases and J gave up 11 bases; unmatched junction bases: 8. The CDR3 has 14 residues. CDR3 residues: CASGSGLAGVKQFF. For the CDR3, the DNA is TGTGCCAGCGGATCGGGACTAGCGGGAGTCAAGCAGTTCTTC.

The chain recombines TRBV7-2 with TRBJ2-2; D uncertain. Trimming took 5 bases from V and 8 from J, leaving 15 bases between them. Germline values: CDR1 SGHTA, CDR2 FQGNSA. This CDR3 is built from 14 residues. The CDR3 protein is CASSLPRRSGELFF. In DNA form, the CDR3 reads TGTGCCAGCAGCCTACCAAGACGGTCGGGGGAGCTGTTTTTT. The whole variable domain, remainder taken from reference TRBV7-2 and TRBJ2-2, is GAGVSQSPSNKVTEKGKDVELRCDPISGHTALYWYRQSLGQGLEFLIYFQGNSAPDKSGLPSDRFSAERTGGSVSTLTIQRTQQEDSAVYLCASSLPRRSGELFFGEGSRLTVL.

The chain links TRBV5-8 to TRBJ1-5; 7 nucleotides line up with TRBD1. With 3 bases clipped from V and 7 bases from J, the junction kept 4 bases outside the gene matches. Germline CDR1 SGHTS, CDR2 YDEGEE. There are 13 residues in the CDR3. CDR3 nucleotides: TGTGCCAGCAGCTCGGACAGGCTCCAGCCCCAGCATTTT. Translating it yields CASSSDRLQPQHF.

This clone has a handful of counts. V and J are TRBV7-9 and TRBJ1-1; D gene uncertain. Germline-derived CDR1 and CDR2 are SEHNR and FQNEAQ (reference sequence). The length of the CDR3 is 13 residues. Trimming took off 6 bases at V and 1 base at J, with 9 bases between the two ends. CDR3 residues: CASSAQPNTEAFF. CDR3 sequence (DNA): TGTGCCAGCAGTGCTCAACCGAACACTGAAGCTTTCTTT.

The chain employs TRBV2 and TRBJ1-4; unclear D gene. V shed 7 bases and J shed 11 bases, with 14 bases lying between them. Germline V gives CDR1 SNHLY, CDR2 FYNNEI. CDR3 length: 12 amino acids. The CDR3 reads CASTPSGGKLFF. The CDR3 DNA is TGTGCCAGCACCCCTTCAGGTGGTAAACTGTTTTTT.

This CDR3 reads CASSYTQRNTEAFF. CDR3 in DNA: TGTGCCAGCAGTTATACCCAGAGGAACACTGAAGCTTTCTTT. The rearrangement joins TRBV6-5 to TRBJ1-1; no definite D call. Trimming left V 3 bases short and J 1 base short, with 9 bases between. CDR1 is MNHEY and CDR2 is SVGAGI in the germline V gene. The CDR3 loop spans 14 amino acids.

V is TRBV4-2 and J is TRBJ1-4; D ambiguous. Germline V CDR1 and CDR2: LGHNA, YNFKEQ. CDR3 length: 15 residues. The V end was cut by 0 bases, the J end by 8 bases, with 13 bases between. The CDR3 nucleotides are TGTGCCAGCAGCCAAGAGGGAGGGATGGGAGAAAAACTGTTTTTT. Protein: CASSQEGGMGEKLFF.